Ten or more counts support the clone carrying this T cell receptor (beta chain). No antigen is known for it. These data are taken from a study of human T cells and chemical hapten exposure. Study-level background: An approximately 2 cm by approximately 2 cm inner upper arm patch received 2% DPC for sensitization. Findings and caveats of the study: Those TCRs sitting above 1 in 1000 frequency stayed the same with DPC sensitization.

TCRdb reprocessed the RACE reads with MiXCR, giving one entry per CDR3 protein. The profile shows 80,000 to 100,000 distinct CDR3 sequences, roughly 8.8% of them singletons. Germline CDR1 SGDLS, CDR2 YYNGEE. V lost 1 base, J lost 7 bases, and 9 bases stayed unmatched. The CDR3 contains 16 residues. As for time point: pre-sensitization, week 0. This sample's treatment: therapeutic diphenylcyclopropenone sensitization with weekly scalp DPC. The sample was whole blood, taken in connection with sensitization to the hapten diphenylcyclopropenone (DPC). The chain joins TRBV9 to TRBJ2-1, with TRBD2 matching over 9 bases. This TCR derives from a woman aged 40 to 50 with alopecia areata. Some clones in this sample may be carry-over from other donors' samples. CDR3 in amino acids: CASSVIGGGAGNEQFF. The CDR3 coding sequence is TGTGCCAGCAGCGTAATTGGCGGGGGGGCCGGGAATGAGCAGTTCTTC. Full variable domain (missing parts from reference TRBV9 and TRBJ2-1): DSGVTQTPKHLITATGQRVTLRCSPRSGDLSVYWYQQSLDQGLQFLIQYYNGEERAKGNILERFSAQQFPDLHSELNLSSLELGDSALYFCASSVIGGGAGNEQFFGPGTRLTVL.